Below are 28 T cell receptor beta chains sequenced from a single sample in a study of beta chain features in type 1 diabetes. The sequenced template was cDNA made from the entire isolated RNA. Measured with immunoSEQ multiplex PCR; TCRdb has only the in-frame clones, and not every one. The data contain 150,000 or so clones, approximately 9.2% of them singletons. Material: central memory CD4+ T cells from blood. The receptors come from a man aged 18 to 30 in good health.

This clone was detected many times. The chain has TRBV30 and TRBJ2-2; D unclear. The CDR3 loop spans 13 amino acids. In germline, CDR1 is GTSNPN, CDR2 SVGIG (reference sequence). V was trimmed by 1 base and J by 0 bases, leaving 3 bases between them. The CDR3 DNA follows: TGTGCCTGGAGTGGGCCGAACACCGGGGAGCTGTTTTTT. Its translation is CAWSGPNTGELFF.

This clone was picked up a small number of times. The CDR3 DNA follows: TGTGCCAGCAGCCCAGGGACAGGTGGCGAGCAGTACTTC. Amino acid sequence: CASSPGTGGEQYF. The chain joins TRBV28 to TRBJ2-7; TRBD1 agrees at 8 bases. CDR1 and CDR2 from the germline V gene are MDHEN and SYDVKM. V gave up 6 bases and J gave up 6 bases; unmatched junction bases: 7. This CDR3 spans 13 amino acids.

The genes are TRBV9 and TRBJ2-7, with 9 bases lining up with TRBD1. Germline CDR1 SGDLS, CDR2 YYNGEE. J gave up 2 bases and V 4 bases, and 4 bases lay outside the gene matches. The CDR3 contains 14 residues. Written as DNA, the CDR3 is TGTGCCAGCAGCCCACGGGACAGGGCCTACGAGCAGTACTTC. The encoded protein is CASSPRDRAYEQYF. The complete variable domain, with remaining parts taken from reference TRBV9 and TRBJ2-7, reads DSGVTQTPKHLITATGQRVTLRCSPRSGDLSVYWYQQSLDQGLQFLIQYYNGEERAKGNILERFSAQQFPDLHSELNLSSLELGDSALYFCASSPRDRAYEQYFGPGTRLTVT.

In this sample, this clone turned up many times. The genes are TRBV7-2 and TRBJ2-3; 8 bases map to TRBD1. The CDR3 is 14 residues long. Trimming cost V 5 bases and J 6 bases; bases outside gene matches: 7. Germline CDR1 and CDR2: SGHTA and FQGNSA. The CDR3 region has the DNA TGTGCCAGCAGCCAAGGACAGGGTTACGATACGCAGTATTTT. It is translated as CASSQGQGYDTQYF.

This clone has just a few counts. The chain carries TRBV13 and TRBJ2-3; 12 nucleotides line up with TRBD2. CDR3 length: 15 amino acids. J lost 5 bases, V lost 7 bases, and 7 bases had no gene match. CDR1 and CDR2 (germline): PRHDT, FYEKMQ (reference sequence). CDR3 residues: CASTRLAGVRDTQYF. CDR3 nucleotide sequence: TGTGCCAGCACCCGACTAGCGGGGGTGCGAGATACGCAGTATTTT.

This chain's CDR3 is CASSTQAGRGNYGYTF. The CDR3 nucleotides are TGTGCCAGCAGCACACAGGCGGGCAGGGGGAACTATGGCTACACCTTC. The chain employs TRBV7-2 and TRBJ1-2, with 7 positions matching TRBD1. Per the germline V gene, CDR1 is SGHTA and CDR2 is FQGNSA. Losses at the gene ends were 5 bases for V and 2 bases for J; bases not matched to a gene: 11. The CDR3 has 16 residues.

This clone was seen ten or more times. V is TRBV30 and J is TRBJ1-1, with D uncertain. Germline CDR1 and CDR2: GTSNPN and SVGIG (reference sequence). V dropped 2 bases and J dropped 4 bases, with 11 bases sitting between them. This CDR3 spans 13 amino acids. The chain's CDR3 is CAWSRTDFTEAFF. For the CDR3, the DNA is TGTGCCTGGAGTCGTACCGACTTCACTGAAGCTTTCTTT.

V gene TRBV6-1 combines with J gene TRBJ1-1; 10 bases map to TRBD1. Germline CDR1 is MNHNS and CDR2 is SASEGT. The CDR3 runs 12 residues. With V trimmed by 6 bases and J by 7 bases, 2 bases remained unmatched. Here the CDR3 reads CASRRTGGEAFF. The DNA of the CDR3 is TGTGCCAGCAGGAGGACAGGGGGTGAAGCTTTCTTT.

This clone came up many times. V and J are TRBV29-1 and TRBJ2-5; 7 bases match TRBD1. The CDR3 has 12 amino acids. V was clipped by 6 bases and J by 6 bases; unmatched bases: 7. CDR1 is SQVTM, CDR2 ANQGSEA, per germline. The CDR3 nucleotides are TGCAGCGTCGGCACTAGGGGGCAGACCCAGTACTTC. Protein product: CSVGTRGQTQYF.

This clone occurred a few times. V is TRBV7-6 and J is TRBJ2-1; a weak D match, TRBD2 (6 bases). Germline lookup yields CDR1 SGHVS and CDR2 FNYEAQ. V was shortened by 6 bases and J by 3 bases, with 21 bases between the two germline ends. CDR3 length: 17 amino acids. This chain's CDR3 is CASSQRAGTGGYNEQFF. The CDR3 DNA reads TGTGCCAGCAGTCAAAGGGCCGGGACCGGGGGCTACAATGAGCAGTTCTTC.

The chain employs TRBV19 and TRBJ2-1; unclear D gene. There are 10 residues in the CDR3. The ends were cut back, 11 bases at V and 10 bases at J, with 12 bases in the middle. Germline V lookup: CDR1 LNHDA, CDR2 SQIVND (reference sequence). The CDR3 is CAGYRREQFF. CDR3 bases: TGTGCCGGATATCGCAGGGAGCAGTTCTTC.

This clone was detected only a few times. The chain has TRBV11-2 and TRBJ2-1; 10 bases fit TRBD2. This CDR3 comprises 14 residues. Losses at the gene ends were 5 bases for V and 2 bases for J; bases not matched to a gene: 0. Per the germline V gene, CDR1 is SGHAT and CDR2 is FQNNGV. As DNA, the CDR3 is TGTGCCAGCAGCCTAGCGGGGGCCTACAATGAGCAGTTCTTC. It is translated as CASSLAGAYNEQFF.

This clone showed up just a few times. The chain employs TRBV9 and TRBJ2-5; no clear D gene. The CDR3 is made up of 13 amino acids. V shed 4 bases and J shed 4 bases, with 11 bases lying between them. Germline CDR1 reads SGDLS; CDR2 reads YYNGEE. The CDR3 protein is CASSPGFLETQYF. The CDR3 DNA is TGTGCCAGCAGCCCAGGTTTTTTAGAGACCCAGTACTTC.

The chain recombines TRBV9 with TRBJ1-1; D remains unclear. The CDR3 spans 15 residues. The germline CDR1 and CDR2 sequences are SGDLS and YYNGEE. Trimming pared 3 bases from V and 2 bases from J, leaving 14 bases between. The CDR3 nucleotides are TGTGCCAGCAGCGCACAGACCCGTTTAAACACTGAAGCTTTCTTT. Protein: CASSAQTRLNTEAFF.

This clone has more than one count but fewer than ten. The rearrangement joins TRBV7-2 to TRBJ2-5; TRBD2 is a possible D gene (6 bases). The germline CDR1 and CDR2 sequences are SGHTA and FQGNSA. Trimming took 5 bases from V and 5 from J, leaving 18 bases between them. The length of the CDR3 is 15 residues. The CDR3 region has the DNA TGTGCCAGCAGCCTCCAAAGGGAGGCAAAGGAGACCCAGTACTTC. Amino acids: CASSLQREAKETQYF.

V usage is TRBV7-7 and J usage is TRBJ2-5, with 10 bases matching TRBD2. Germline-derived CDR1 and CDR2 are SSHAT and FNYEAQ (reference sequence). The CDR3 loop spans 16 amino acids. V lost 6 bases to trimming and J lost 2 bases; unmatched junction nucleotides: 9. CDR3 DNA: TGTGCCAGCAGTACCGGTATACTAGCGGGGCAAGAGACCCAGTACTTC. It encodes CASSTGILAGQETQYF.

This clone showed up just a few times. CDR3 sequence: CASSSPGQTYGYTF. CDR3 sequence (DNA): TGTGCCAGCAGTTCTCCGGGACAGACCTATGGCTACACCTTC. The V gene is TRBV28, the J gene TRBJ1-2, with 7 nucleotides matching TRBD1. With 4 bases clipped from V and 4 bases from J, the junction kept 6 bases outside the gene matches. The germline V gene encodes CDR1 MDHEN and CDR2 SYDVKM. The CDR3 runs to 14 residues.

J is TRBJ2-3 and V is TRBV4-2, with 7 positions matching TRBD2. CDR3 length: 16 residues. Germline V gene sequence: CDR1 LGHNA, CDR2 YNFKEQ. The V gene end was trimmed by 2 bases and the J gene end by 4 bases; junction bases not matched to a gene: 9. CDR3 DNA: TGTGCCAGCAGCCAAAGGTACGGGGGGTACCCAGATACGCAGTATTTT. This translates into CASSQRYGGYPDTQYF.

CDR3 amino acids: CASSPAGSTDTQYF. In DNA, the CDR3 is TGTGCCAGCAGCCCAGCGGGGAGCACAGATACGCAGTATTTT. The chain links TRBV7-2 to TRBJ2-3, with 7 bases that match TRBD2. This CDR3 region has 14 residues. V shed 5 bases and J 0 bases; nucleotides not matched to a gene: 2. The germline V gene has CDR1 SGHTA and CDR2 FQGNSA.

This clone has just a few counts. The chain has TRBV6-6 and TRBJ1-1, with D perhaps matching TRBD1 (5 bases). The CDR3 runs 16 residues. The germline CDR1 and CDR2 sequences are MNHNY and SVGAGI (reference sequence). Trimming left V 2 bases short and J 3 bases short, with 16 bases between. The CDR3: CASSYGRGSDDTEAFF. CDR3 DNA sequence: TGTGCCAGCAGTTACGGGAGGGGAAGCGACGACACTGAAGCTTTCTTT.

This clone was counted between two and nine times. The chain is built from TRBV5-6 and TRBJ2-7; weak D call: TRBD1 (6 bases). The germline V and J ends were trimmed by 6 bases and 4 bases, with 14 bases remaining between them. Germline V gene lookup returns CDR1 SGHDT and CDR2 YYEEEE. The CDR3 contains 13 residues. CDR3 in amino acids: CASTVTGLYEQYF. The CDR3 DNA is TGTGCCAGCACCGTAACAGGGCTTTACGAGCAGTACTTC.

The chain carries TRBV19 and TRBJ2-7, with D possibly matching TRBD1 (6 bases). Trimming shortened V by 3 bases and J by 3 bases, and 15 bases separated the two germline ends. Germline-derived CDR1 and CDR2 are LNHDA and SQIVND (reference sequence). There are 15 residues in the CDR3. In DNA form, the CDR3 reads TGTGCCAGTAGTATTCCGGGACAAGTAGTCTACGAGCAGTACTTC. Its translation: CASSIPGQVVYEQYF.

The chain is built from TRBV5-1 and TRBJ1-1; D gene ambiguous. Germline lookup yields CDR1 SGHRS and CDR2 YFSETQ. The ends were cut back, 0 bases at V and 0 bases at J, with 9 bases in the middle. This CDR3 is built from 15 residues. CDR3 sequence reads: CASSLGSGLNTEAFF. The CDR3, as DNA: TGCGCCAGCAGCTTGGGGAGCGGCCTGAACACTGAAGCTTTCTTT. Variable domain in full (rest from reference TRBV5-1 and TRBJ1-1): KAGVTQTPRYLIKTRGQQVTLSCSPISGHRSVSWYQQTPGQGLQFLFEYFSETQRNKGNFPGRFSGRQFSNSRSEMNVSTLELGDSALYLCASSLGSGLNTEAFFGQGTRLTVV.

CDR3: CASSRDRVWETQYF. CDR3 nucleotides: TGTGCCAGCAGCCGGGACAGGGTGTGGGAGACCCAGTACTTC. This chain uses TRBV7-8 with TRBJ2-5; 9 bases are shared with TRBD1. CDR1 and CDR2 (germline): SGHVS, FQNEAQ. This CDR3 is built from 14 residues. The ends lost 5 bases at V and 5 bases at J; junction bases unmatched: 6. Complete variable domain (other parts from reference TRBV7-8 and TRBJ2-5): GAGVSQSPRYKVAKRGQDVALRCDPISGHVSLFWYQQALGQGPEFLTYFQNEAQLDKSGLPSDRFFAERPEGSVSTLKIQRTQQEDSAVYLCASSRDRVWETQYFGPGTRLLVL.

The chain carries TRBV11-2 and TRBJ2-1, with TRBD2 identical over 13 bases. This CDR3 spans 17 amino acids. Trimming took 5 bases from V and 5 from J; bases not matched to a gene: 9. Germline CDR1 reads SGHAT; CDR2 reads FQNNGV. The CDR3 loop is CASSRRTSGGTNNEQFF. In nucleotides, the CDR3 is TGTGCCAGCAGCCGCCGGACTAGCGGGGGCACAAACAATGAGCAGTTCTTC.

This clone was observed a handful of times. This chain links TRBV5-8 with TRBJ2-7, with D possibly TRBD1 on 6 matching bases. CDR1 and CDR2 (germline): SGHTS, YDEGEE. V was clipped by 4 bases and J by 2 bases, with 7 bases between them. There are 12 residues in the CDR3. This CDR3 is CASSEGAYEQYF. The CDR3 nucleotides are TGTGCCAGCAGCGAGGGGGCCTACGAGCAGTACTTC.

The V gene is TRBV21-1, the J gene TRBJ2-7; TRBD1 is taken as the D call from the table, unchecked against the DNA. TRBV21-1 is a pseudogene segment. CDR3 length equals 13 residues. The CDR3 DNA sequence: TGTGCCAGCAGCAATCAGGGGGAGTACGAGCAGTACTTC. Residues: CASSNQGEYEQYF.

For the CDR3, the DNA is TGTGCCAGCAGTGATTCCCAGGAAAAACTGTTTTTT. Its translation: CASSDSQEKLFF. The genes are TRBV2 and TRBJ1-4, with D unresolved. Trimming left V 3 bases short and J 8 bases short, with 7 bases between. Germline V gives CDR1 SNHLY, CDR2 FYNNEI. The CDR3 spans 12 residues. Based on the CDR3 plus reference TRBV2 and TRBJ1-4, the full variable domain is EPEVTQTPSHQVTQMGQEVILRCVPISNHLYFYWYRQILGQKVEFLVSFYNNEISEKSEIFDDQFSVERPDGSNFTLKIRSTKLEDSAMYFCASSDSQEKLFFGSGTQLSVL.